The rows below give T cell receptor beta chains drawn from one sample of a study of cytomegalovirus exposure and HLA in healthy donors. The protocol was immunoSEQ multiplex PCR, while the TCRdb copy is restricted to in-frame clones and leaves out a portion. Of roughly 100,000 clones in the sample, roughly 80% were seen once. Input material: PBMCs. These receptors were obtained from a man in his 60s in good health and CMV-seronegative. Both conserved end residues are part of each CDR3. D genes are given only for firm matches. Clone size, where shown, is once, few, many, or a class for clones that have expanded.

size: -
V: TRBV6-5
D: -
J: TRBJ1-1
DNA: TGTGCCAGCGGGGCAAGACGAATGAACACTGAAGTTTTCTTT
CDR3: CASGARRMNTEVFF

size: -
V: TRBV5-1
D: -
J: TRBJ2-6
DNA: TGCGCCAGCAGCTTGGGAACAGGGTCTGGGGCCAACGTCCTGACTTTC
CDR3: CASSLGTGSGANVLTF

size: -
V: TRBV4-2
D: TRBD1
J: TRBJ1-4
DNA: TGTGCCAGCAGCCACGTTCCGGGACAGGGTGGTGAAAAACTGTTTTTT
CDR3: CASSHVPGQGGEKLFF

size: -
V: TRBV30
D: -
J: TRBJ1-3
DNA: TGTGCCTGGAGTGCCAGGAGGGAGGGAGAGGGAAACACCATATATTTT
CDR3: CAWSARREGEGNTIYF

size: -
V: TRBV5-6
D: -
J: TRBJ1-1
DNA: TGTGCCAGCAGCTTGGCGGGGCGGGGTGGGGCTTTCTTT
CDR3: CASSLAGRGGAFF

size: few
V: TRBV2
D: -
J: TRBJ2-3
DNA: TGTGCCAGCAGTGTAGAATCCAACCGTCCGCATTTT
CDR3: CASSVESNRPHF

size: -
V: TRBV9
D: TRBD1
J: TRBJ1-4
DNA: TGTGCCAGCAGCGCCCACAGGGGGAGGGATGAAAAACTGTTTTTT
CDR3: CASSAHRGRDEKLFF

size: -
V: TRBV5-1
D: TRBD1
J: TRBJ1-2
DNA: TGCGCCAGCAGCTTGGCTACAGGACAGGGCTATGGCTACACCTTC
CDR3: CASSLATGQGYGYTF

size: -
V: TRBV6-5
D: TRBD1
J: TRBJ2-5
DNA: TGTGCCAGCAGTTCCGCAGGGGGTTGGGAGACCCAGTACTTC
CDR3: CASSSAGGWETQYF

size: -
V: TRBV6-5
D: TRBD1
J: TRBJ1-1
DNA: TGTGCCAGTCGACAGGGAAGTGGGAACACTGAAGCTTTCTTT
CDR3: CASRQGSGNTEAFF

size: -
V: TRBV11-3
D: -
J: TRBJ1-2
DNA: TGTGCCAGCATCCCTGAGCAGGACTTCTTCGACAGCTACACCTTC
CDR3: CASIPEQDFFDSYTF

size: -
V: TRBV29-1
D: -
J: TRBJ2-3
DNA: TGCAGCGTTGCCGAGCCCTACACAGATACGCAGTATTTT
CDR3: CSVAEPYTDTQYF

size: -
V: TRBV14
D: TRBD2
J: TRBJ2-3
DNA: TGTGCCAGCAGCGAAAGGCGGGGGGCGTATGAAGATACGCAGTATTTT
CDR3: CASSERRGAYEDTQYF

size: -
V: TRBV4-3
D: -
J: TRBJ1-2
DNA: TGCGCCAGCAGCCAAGATTCCTTCGCCGAACTAAATGGCTACACCTTC
CDR3: CASSQDSFAELNGYTF

size: -
V: TRBV7-2
D: -
J: TRBJ1-4
DNA: TGTGCCAGCAGCTTAGGTAGCAGTAATGAAAAACTGTTTTTT
CDR3: CASSLGSSNEKLFF

size: -
V: TRBV6-6
D: TRBD1
J: TRBJ1-2
DNA: TGTGCCAGCAGTTACAGCGGCAGGGGGTCGGGGGGCTACACCTTC
CDR3: CASSYSGRGSGGYTF

size: -
V: TRBV7-9
D: -
J: TRBJ2-3
DNA: TGTGCCAGCAGCTCGGCGGGTCCAGATACGCAGTATTTT
CDR3: CASSSAGPDTQYF

size: -
V: TRBV18
D: -
J: TRBJ1-4
DNA: TGTGCCAGCTCACAAACCGGGGAAGAAAAACTGTTTTTT
CDR3: CASSQTGEEKLFF

size: -
V: TRBV4-2
D: TRBD2
J: TRBJ2-3
DNA: TGTGCCAGCAGCCACCCGACTAGCGGGGTCCCGCCGGATACGCAGTATTTT
CDR3: CASSHPTSGVPPDTQYF

size: -
V: TRBV7-2
D: -
J: TRBJ2-3
DNA: TGTGCCAGCAGCTTAGCCCTCTACACAGATACGCAGTATTTT
CDR3: CASSLALYTDTQYF

size: -
V: TRBV27
D: -
J: TRBJ1-1
DNA: TGTGCCAGCAGTTTATTTGGCGTTGCGGGAATGAACACTGAAGCTTTCTTT
CDR3: CASSLFGVAGMNTEAFF

size: -
V: TRBV18
D: -
J: TRBJ2-5
DNA: TGTGCCAGCTCTCCGGGAAGCGAGACCCAGTACTTC
CDR3: CASSPGSETQYF

size: -
V: TRBV7-2
D: -
J: TRBJ1-5
DNA: TGTGCCAGCAGCTTTAATTACAATCAGCCCCAGCATTTT
CDR3: CASSFNYNQPQHF

size: -
V: TRBV7-2
D: TRBD1
J: TRBJ1-2
DNA: TGTGCCAGCAGCATACGACAGGGTGACGGCTACACCTTC
CDR3: CASSIRQGDGYTF

size: once
V: TRBV5-1
D: TRBD1
J: TRBJ2-5
DNA: TGCGCCAGCAGCTACCCGGGACAGGGCGGGGGCCAAGAGACCCAGTACTTC
CDR3: CASSYPGQGGGQETQYF

size: -
V: TRBV19
D: -
J: TRBJ1-2
DNA: TGTGCCAGTAGTATGGGGCAGGACCCCCGTGGGAACTATGGCTACACCTTC
CDR3: CASSMGQDPRGNYGYTF

size: -
V: TRBV25-1
D: -
J: TRBJ2-5
DNA: TGTGCCAGCAGTGAAGTAAGGGGCCAGGGTAAAGAGACCCAGTACTTC
CDR3: CASSEVRGQGKETQYF

size: -
V: TRBV14
D: TRBD1
J: TRBJ1-1
DNA: TGTGCCAGCAGCCCTCCCACGGGACAGCCTCCCGGAGGCACTGAAGCTTTCTTT
CDR3: CASSPPTGQPPGGTEAFF

size: -
V: TRBV6-5
D: TRBD1
J: TRBJ2-7
DNA: TGTGCCAGCAGCAATGCCGGGACAGGGGGCGGTGAGCAGTACTTC
CDR3: CASSNAGTGGGEQYF

size: -
V: TRBV5-8
D: -
J: TRBJ2-5
DNA: TGTGCCAGCAGCAATCTCGGACAACCCCAAGAGACCCAGTACTTC
CDR3: CASSNLGQPQETQYF

size: -
V: TRBV5-1
D: -
J: TRBJ2-5
DNA: TGCGCCAGCAGCGTGACCGGGAGATCAGCAGAGACCCAGTACTTC
CDR3: CASSVTGRSAETQYF

size: -
V: TRBV7-9
D: -
J: TRBJ2-3
DNA: TGTGCCAGCCTCCTTAGGGGCAGCACAGATACGCAGTATTTT
CDR3: CASLLRGSTDTQYF